These T cell receptor beta chains were read from a single sample in a study of response to subunit inactivated influenza vaccine. TCRdb ran MiXCR on the RT-PCR reads and lists one entry per CDR3 protein. Here the sample spans 500,000 to 600,000 distinct CDR3 sequences, approximately 12% being singletons. The sequences come from PBMCs from blood, collected on the day of vaccination. The receptors were sampled from a man between 50 and 59 years old who received an inactivated influenza vaccine. Each CDR3 is given with its conserved first and last residue. Each record gives: V gene, D gene, clone size, J gene, CDR3 DNA, CDR3 protein. The D gene is left open where the match is weak. Where a row states a size, it is once, few, many or the class of an expanded clone; other rows omit it.

V gene: TRBV5-1; D gene: NA; clone size: NA; J gene: TRBJ1-1; CDR3 DNA: TGCGCCAGCATGAGGGACACTGAAGCTTTCTTT; CDR3 protein: CASMRDTEAFF
V gene: TRBV5-1; D gene: NA; clone size: once; J gene: TRBJ2-6; CDR3 DNA: TGCGCCAGCAGCTTGGCATTTTGGGACCCGACGCGGGTATCTGGGGCCAACGTCCTGACTTTC; CDR3 protein: CASSLAFWDPTRVSGANVLTF
V gene: TRBV18; D gene: TRBD1; clone size: many; J gene: TRBJ1-1; CDR3 DNA: TGTGCCAGCTCACCACGACAGGGATCGGGCACTGAAGCTTTCTTT; CDR3 protein: CASSPRQGSGTEAFF
V gene: TRBV29-1; D gene: NA; clone size: NA; J gene: TRBJ2-1; CDR3 DNA: TGCAGCGTTGAACTTTTTACCAATGAGCACTTCTTC; CDR3 protein: CSVELFTNEHFF
V gene: TRBV29-1; D gene: NA; clone size: NA; J gene: TRBJ2-7; CDR3 DNA: TGCAGCGTTGTTAAAGCTTACGAGCAGTACTTC; CDR3 protein: CSVVKAYEQYF
V gene: TRBV9; D gene: NA; clone size: NA; J gene: TRBJ2-1; CDR3 DNA: TGTGCCAGCAGTATGGGGGTAGCGGAAGGCTCCTACAATGAGCAGTTCTTC; CDR3 protein: CASSMGVAEGSYNEQFF
V gene: TRBV5-5; D gene: NA; clone size: NA; J gene: TRBJ2-1; CDR3 DNA: TGTGCCAGCAGCTGGCGGACCGCTCCCAATGAGCAGTTCTTC; CDR3 protein: CASSWRTAPNEQFF
V gene: TRBV7-2; D gene: TRBD1; clone size: few; J gene: TRBJ1-2; CDR3 DNA: TGTGCCAGCAGCCTTATCCCGACAGGGGGCGACGGCTACACCTTC; CDR3 protein: CASSLIPTGGDGYTF
V gene: TRBV7-9; D gene: TRBD1; clone size: many; J gene: TRBJ2-1; CDR3 DNA: TGTGCCAGCAGCGCGCTTCCGGGACAGGGGATCGATGAGCAGTTCTTC; CDR3 protein: CASSALPGQGIDEQFF
V gene: TRBV5-1; D gene: TRBD2; clone size: few; J gene: TRBJ2-1; CDR3 DNA: TGCGCCAGCAGCTTGGCCGGGGGACTAGCGTCGTACAATGAGCAGTTCTTC; CDR3 protein: CASSLAGGLASYNEQFF
V gene: TRBV5-1; D gene: TRBD2; clone size: many; J gene: TRBJ2-3; CDR3 DNA: TGCGCCAGCAGCTTGGCCGGGACTAGCGGCACAGATACGCAGTATTTT; CDR3 protein: CASSLAGTSGTDTQYF
V gene: TRBV12-3/TRBV12-4; D gene: NA; clone size: NA; J gene: TRBJ2-2; CDR3 DNA: TGTGCCAGCATTGACCAGGGCTACGGGGAGCTGTTTTTT; CDR3 protein: CASIDQGYGELFF
V gene: TRBV29-1; D gene: TRBD1; clone size: NA; J gene: TRBJ2-1; CDR3 DNA: TGCAGCGTGGCGGGTGGACAGGGCCCCTACAATGAGCAGTTCTTC; CDR3 protein: CSVAGGQGPYNEQFF
V gene: TRBV7-2; D gene: TRBD2; clone size: NA; J gene: TRBJ2-1; CDR3 DNA: TGTGCCAGCAGCTCGACTAGCCTTGGCGATGAGCAGTTCTTC; CDR3 protein: CASSSTSLGDEQFF
V gene: TRBV5-1; D gene: TRBD2; clone size: few; J gene: TRBJ2-4; CDR3 DNA: TGCGCCAGCAGCCTGCCGGGACTAGCGGGATTAGCCAAAAACATTCAGTACTTC; CDR3 protein: CASSLPGLAGLAKNIQYF
V gene: TRBV7-9; D gene: NA; clone size: NA; J gene: TRBJ1-4; CDR3 DNA: TGTGCCAGCAGCCGAATCGGGACATGGGGTGAAAAACTGTTTTTT; CDR3 protein: CASSRIGTWGEKLFF
V gene: TRBV7-2; D gene: NA; clone size: few; J gene: TRBJ2-2; CDR3 DNA: TGTGCCAGCGGGACCCAGGGGACACTGAACACCGGGGAGCTGTTTTTT; CDR3 protein: CASGTQGTLNTGELFF
V gene: TRBV12-3/TRBV12-4; D gene: NA; clone size: few; J gene: TRBJ2-1; CDR3 DNA: TGTGCCAGCAGTTTAGTACTTTTAGGGGGGGGCAGGTACAATGAGCAGTTCTTC; CDR3 protein: CASSLVLLGGGRYNEQFF
V gene: TRBV7-2; D gene: TRBD2; clone size: NA; J gene: TRBJ2-2; CDR3 DNA: TGTGCCAGCAGCCCTGCCGGGGGGGGCCAGCTGTTTTTT; CDR3 protein: CASSPAGGGQLFF
V gene: TRBV27; D gene: NA; clone size: NA; J gene: TRBJ2-5; CDR3 DNA: TGTGCCAGCAGTTACTGGTCTCACCGAGAGACCCAGTACTTC; CDR3 protein: CASSYWSHRETQYF
V gene: TRBV12-3/TRBV12-4; D gene: TRBD1; clone size: many; J gene: TRBJ2-1; CDR3 DNA: TGTGCCAGCAGCCCCCACAGGGGACCCTACAATGAGCAGTTCTTC; CDR3 protein: CASSPHRGPYNEQFF
V gene: TRBV12-3/TRBV12-4; D gene: TRBD2; clone size: many; J gene: TRBJ2-1; CDR3 DNA: TGTGCCAGCGGAATTAGCGGGGACTACAATGAGCAGTTCTTC; CDR3 protein: CASGISGDYNEQFF
V gene: TRBV3-1; D gene: TRBD1; clone size: NA; J gene: TRBJ1-1; CDR3 DNA: TGTGCCAGCAGCCAACCGGGACAGGGGAACACTGAAGCTTTCTTT; CDR3 protein: CASSQPGQGNTEAFF
V gene: TRBV11-2; D gene: TRBD2; clone size: NA; J gene: TRBJ2-7; CDR3 DNA: TGTGCCAGCAGCTTAGTGTGGCCGGGACTAGCGGGAGGGCCAATCTACGAGCAGTACTTC; CDR3 protein: CASSLVWPGLAGGPIYEQYF
V gene: TRBV12-3/TRBV12-4; D gene: NA; clone size: few; J gene: TRBJ1-3; CDR3 DNA: TGTGCCAGCAGCCTCGGGTCCAACTCTGGAAACACCATATATTTT; CDR3 protein: CASSLGSNSGNTIYF
V gene: TRBV29-1; D gene: NA; clone size: few; J gene: TRBJ2-3; CDR3 DNA: TGCAGCGTTTGGCCTGTCGGGGTGGCAGATACGCAGTATTTT; CDR3 protein: CSVWPVGVADTQYF
V gene: TRBV6-2/TRBV6-3; D gene: TRBD2; clone size: few; J gene: TRBJ2-5; CDR3 DNA: TGTGCCAGCAGTTACGGGCTAGCGGGAGGAGAGACCCAGTACTTC; CDR3 protein: CASSYGLAGGETQYF
V gene: TRBV29-1; D gene: TRBD2; clone size: NA; J gene: TRBJ2-2; CDR3 DNA: TGCAGCGTTGATACGGGAGGGGACACCGGGGAGCTGTTTTTT; CDR3 protein: CSVDTGGDTGELFF
V gene: TRBV7-2; D gene: TRBD2; clone size: many; J gene: TRBJ2-5; CDR3 DNA: TGTGCCAGCAGCTTAGTACTCGGGAGGGCCGGGGAGACCCAGTACTTC; CDR3 protein: CASSLVLGRAGETQYF
V gene: TRBV5-1; D gene: TRBD2; clone size: NA; J gene: TRBJ2-1; CDR3 DNA: TGCGCCAGCAGCCGAGACCCCGGGACTAGCTACAATGAGCAGTTCTTC; CDR3 protein: CASSRDPGTSYNEQFF
V gene: TRBV20-1; D gene: NA; clone size: few; J gene: TRBJ2-7; CDR3 DNA: TGCAGTGCCCCCGGTTGGGGGGTGGGCTCCTACGAGCAGTACTTC; CDR3 protein: CSAPGWGVGSYEQYF
V gene: TRBV12-3/TRBV12-4; D gene: NA; clone size: NA; J gene: TRBJ2-7; CDR3 DNA: TGTGCCAGCAGAAAAGTTGGGGTGGACGAGCAGTACTTC; CDR3 protein: CASRKVGVDEQYF
V gene: TRBV7-2; D gene: NA; clone size: NA; J gene: TRBJ2-7; CDR3 DNA: TGTGCCAGCAGCTTGAATAACAACAGGGATAGGGAGCAGTACTTC; CDR3 protein: CASSLNNNRDREQYF
V gene: TRBV7-9; D gene: TRBD1; clone size: few; J gene: TRBJ2-1; CDR3 DNA: TGTGCCAGCAACCGACAGGGCCCTTACAATGAGCAGTTCTTC; CDR3 protein: CASNRQGPYNEQFF
V gene: TRBV29-1; D gene: TRBD1; clone size: many; J gene: TRBJ2-5; CDR3 DNA: TGCAGCGTTGAAGATCCTCGGTTGACAGGGGCCCAAGAGACCCAGTACTTC; CDR3 protein: CSVEDPRLTGAQETQYF
V gene: TRBV7-9; D gene: NA; clone size: few; J gene: TRBJ2-5; CDR3 DNA: TGTGCCAGCAGCTCCGGGATCCTGAAAGAGACCCAGTACTTC; CDR3 protein: CASSSGILKETQYF
V gene: TRBV3-1; D gene: TRBD2; clone size: NA; J gene: TRBJ2-1; CDR3 DNA: TGTGCCAGCAGCCAAACCCTTACTAGCGGGAGCAATGAGCAGTTCTTC; CDR3 protein: CASSQTLTSGSNEQFF
V gene: TRBV20-1; D gene: NA; clone size: few; J gene: TRBJ2-5; CDR3 DNA: TGCAGTGCTAGAGATGTATCCGGGGATCAAGAGACCCAGTACTTC; CDR3 protein: CSARDVSGDQETQYF
V gene: TRBV11-2; D gene: NA; clone size: NA; J gene: TRBJ2-1; CDR3 DNA: TGTGCCAGCAGCCAGTTGAAGTCCTACAATGAGCAGTTCTTC; CDR3 protein: CASSQLKSYNEQFF
V gene: TRBV28; D gene: NA; clone size: many; J gene: TRBJ2-7; CDR3 DNA: TGTGCCAGCAGTTTACACGGCTACGAGCAGTACTTC; CDR3 protein: CASSLHGYEQYF
V gene: TRBV28; D gene: NA; clone size: NA; J gene: TRBJ2-7; CDR3 DNA: TGTGCCAGCAGCCAAGCAGGGGTTTACTACGAGCAGTACTTC; CDR3 protein: CASSQAGVYYEQYF
V gene: TRBV11-2; D gene: TRBD2; clone size: few; J gene: TRBJ2-1; CDR3 DNA: TGTGCCAGCAATCAAGACGGCGGGAGACGGAATGAGCAGTTCTTC; CDR3 protein: CASNQDGGRRNEQFF
V gene: TRBV14; D gene: TRBD2; clone size: few; J gene: TRBJ2-1; CDR3 DNA: TGTGCCAGCAGCCAAGTCCTGGTCCCGGGGGGATACAATGAGCAGTTCTTC; CDR3 protein: CASSQVLVPGGYNEQFF
V gene: TRBV5-1; D gene: TRBD1; clone size: few; J gene: TRBJ1-1; CDR3 DNA: TGCGCCAGCAGCTTGGGGGCAGGGGGTAACACTGAAGCTTTCTTT; CDR3 protein: CASSLGAGGNTEAFF
V gene: TRBV12-3/TRBV12-4; D gene: NA; clone size: few; J gene: TRBJ2-7; CDR3 DNA: TGTGCCAGCAGTTTCGGAGCAGAGTACGAGCAGTACTTC; CDR3 protein: CASSFGAEYEQYF
V gene: TRBV15; D gene: NA; clone size: few; J gene: TRBJ2-7; CDR3 DNA: TGTGCCACCAGCAGAGAGGGGGACTCCTACGAGCAGTACTTC; CDR3 protein: CATSREGDSYEQYF
V gene: TRBV3-1; D gene: NA; clone size: many; J gene: TRBJ2-3; CDR3 DNA: TGTGCCAGCAGCCAATGGAGCACAGATACGCAGTATTTT; CDR3 protein: CASSQWSTDTQYF